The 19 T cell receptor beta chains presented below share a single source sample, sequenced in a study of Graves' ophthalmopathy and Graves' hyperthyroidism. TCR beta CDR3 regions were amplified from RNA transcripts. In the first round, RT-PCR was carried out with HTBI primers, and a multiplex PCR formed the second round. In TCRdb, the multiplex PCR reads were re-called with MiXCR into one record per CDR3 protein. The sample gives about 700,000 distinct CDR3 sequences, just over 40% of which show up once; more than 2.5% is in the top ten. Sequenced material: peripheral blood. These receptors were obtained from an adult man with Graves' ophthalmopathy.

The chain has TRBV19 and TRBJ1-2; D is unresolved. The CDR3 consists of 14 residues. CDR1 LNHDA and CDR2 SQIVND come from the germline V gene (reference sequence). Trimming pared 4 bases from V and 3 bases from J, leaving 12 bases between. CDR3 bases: TGTGCCAGTAGTAGTAGGGCCGAGGACTATGGCTACACCTTC. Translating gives CASSSRAEDYGYTF.

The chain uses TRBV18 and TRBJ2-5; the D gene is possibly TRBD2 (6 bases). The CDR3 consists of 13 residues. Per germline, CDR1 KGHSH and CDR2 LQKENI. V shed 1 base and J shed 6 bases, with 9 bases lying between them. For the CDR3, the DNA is TGTGCCAGCTCACCACAGGGAGGAAAGACCCAGTACTTC. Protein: CASSPQGGKTQYF.

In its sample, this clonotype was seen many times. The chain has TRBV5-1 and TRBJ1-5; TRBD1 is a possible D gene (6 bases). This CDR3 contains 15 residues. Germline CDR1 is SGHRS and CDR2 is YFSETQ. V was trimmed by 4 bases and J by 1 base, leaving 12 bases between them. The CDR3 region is CASSPTGTSNQPQHF. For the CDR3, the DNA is TGCGCCAGCAGCCCTACAGGGACCAGCAATCAGCCCCAGCATTTT. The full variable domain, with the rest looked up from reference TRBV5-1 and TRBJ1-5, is KAGVTQTPRYLIKTRGQQVTLSCSPISGHRSVSWYQQTPGQGLQFLFEYFSETQRNKGNFPGRFSGRQFSNSRSEMNVSTLELGDSALYLCASSPTGTSNQPQHFGDGTRLSIL.

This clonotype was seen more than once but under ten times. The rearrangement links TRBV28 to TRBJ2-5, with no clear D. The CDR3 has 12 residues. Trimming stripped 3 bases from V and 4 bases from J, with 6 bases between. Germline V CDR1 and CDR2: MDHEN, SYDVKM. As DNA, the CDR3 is TGTGCCAGCAGTTTCATGGGAGAGACCCAGTACTTC. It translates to CASSFMGETQYF.

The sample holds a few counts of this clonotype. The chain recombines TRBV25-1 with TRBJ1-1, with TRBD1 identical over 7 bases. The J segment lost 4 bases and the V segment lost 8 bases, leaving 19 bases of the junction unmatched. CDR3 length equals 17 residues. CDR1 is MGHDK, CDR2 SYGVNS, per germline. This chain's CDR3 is CASSPPFGQALRTEAFF. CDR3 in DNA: TGTGCCAGCTCACCACCGTTTGGACAGGCCCTTCGCACTGAAGCTTTCTTT.

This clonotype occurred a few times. The CDR3 spells CASSERRDRAEWYF. CDR3 DNA sequence: TGTGCCAGCAGTGAAAGGAGGGACAGGGCTGAGTGGTACTTC. The chain joins TRBV6-1 to TRBJ2-7; 9 nucleotides match TRBD1. Germline CDR1 is MNHNS and CDR2 is SASEGT. V was clipped by 2 bases and J by 12 bases; unmatched bases: 11. The CDR3 is 14 residues long.

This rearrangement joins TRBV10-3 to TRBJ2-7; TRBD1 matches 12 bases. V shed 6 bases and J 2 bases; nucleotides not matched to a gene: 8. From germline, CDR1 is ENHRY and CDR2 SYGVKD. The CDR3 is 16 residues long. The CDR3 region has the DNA TGTGCCATCAGGAGAACCGGGACAGGGGGCCCCTACGAGCAGTACTTC. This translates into CAIRRTGTGGPYEQYF.

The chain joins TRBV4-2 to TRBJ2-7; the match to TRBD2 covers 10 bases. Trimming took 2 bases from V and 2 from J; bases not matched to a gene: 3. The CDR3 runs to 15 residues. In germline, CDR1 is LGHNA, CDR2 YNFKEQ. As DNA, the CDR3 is TGTGCCAGCAGCCAACCTAGCGGGAGTCCCTACGAGCAGTACTTC. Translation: CASSQPSGSPYEQYF.

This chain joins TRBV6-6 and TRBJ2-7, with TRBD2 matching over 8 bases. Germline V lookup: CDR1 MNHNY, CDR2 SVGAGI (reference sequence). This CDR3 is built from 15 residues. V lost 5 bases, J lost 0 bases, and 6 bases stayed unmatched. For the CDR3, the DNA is TGTGCCAGCAGTACGGGGGGGTATTCCTCCTACGAGCAGTACTTC. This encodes CASSTGGYSSYEQYF.

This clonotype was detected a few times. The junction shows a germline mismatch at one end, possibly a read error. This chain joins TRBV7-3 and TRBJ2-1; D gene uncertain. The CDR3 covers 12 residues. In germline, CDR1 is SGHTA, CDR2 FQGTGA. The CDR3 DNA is TGTGCCAGCAGTTTAACGGGCAATGAGCAGTTCTTC. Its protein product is CASSLTGNEQFF.

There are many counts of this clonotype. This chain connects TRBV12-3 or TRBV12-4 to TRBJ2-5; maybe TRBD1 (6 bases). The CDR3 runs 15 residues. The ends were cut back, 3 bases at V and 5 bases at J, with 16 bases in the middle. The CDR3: CASSLPTGFGETQYF. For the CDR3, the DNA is TGTGCCAGCAGTTTGCCGACAGGTTTTGGGGAGACCCAGTACTTC.

The CDR3 spells CASSYLAGGKQPKHSYEQYF. In nucleotides, the CDR3 is TGTGCCAGCAGTTACCTAGCGGGAGGGAAACAACCCAAACACTCCTACGAGCAGTACTTC. The chain carries TRBV6-1 and TRBJ2-7; 12 nucleotides agree with TRBD2. The length of the CDR3 is 20 residues. J gave up 0 bases and V 5 bases, and 17 bases lay outside the gene matches. Germline V gene lookup returns CDR1 MNHNS and CDR2 SASEGT.

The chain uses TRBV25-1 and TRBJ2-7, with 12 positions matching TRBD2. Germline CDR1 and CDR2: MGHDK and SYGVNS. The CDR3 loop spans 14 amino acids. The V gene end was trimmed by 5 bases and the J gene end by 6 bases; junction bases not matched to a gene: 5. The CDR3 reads CASSSLAGGLEQYF. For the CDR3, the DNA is TGTGCCAGCAGTTCCCTAGCGGGAGGGCTCGAGCAGTACTTC.

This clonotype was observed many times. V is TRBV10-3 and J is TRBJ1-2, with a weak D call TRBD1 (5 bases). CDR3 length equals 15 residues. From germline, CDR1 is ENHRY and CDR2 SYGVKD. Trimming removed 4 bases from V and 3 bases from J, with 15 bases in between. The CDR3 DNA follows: TGTGCCATCAGTGTTCGCCCCCCGGGGGACTATGGCTACACCTTC. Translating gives CAISVRPPGDYGYTF.

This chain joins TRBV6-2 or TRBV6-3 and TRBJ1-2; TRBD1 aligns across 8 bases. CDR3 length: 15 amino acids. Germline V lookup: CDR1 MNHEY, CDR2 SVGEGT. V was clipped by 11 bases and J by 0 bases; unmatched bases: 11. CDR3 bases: TGTGCCCCGAGCCAGGACAGGGCACCTAACTATGGCTACACCTTC. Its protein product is CAPSQDRAPNYGYTF.

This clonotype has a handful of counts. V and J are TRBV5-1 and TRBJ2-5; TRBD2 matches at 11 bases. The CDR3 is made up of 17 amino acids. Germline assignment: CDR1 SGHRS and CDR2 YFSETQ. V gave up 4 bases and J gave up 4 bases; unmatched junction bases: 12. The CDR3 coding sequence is TGCGCCAGCAGCCTCGGGACTAGCGGATTGGGACGAGAGACCCAGTACTTC. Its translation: CASSLGTSGLGRETQYF.

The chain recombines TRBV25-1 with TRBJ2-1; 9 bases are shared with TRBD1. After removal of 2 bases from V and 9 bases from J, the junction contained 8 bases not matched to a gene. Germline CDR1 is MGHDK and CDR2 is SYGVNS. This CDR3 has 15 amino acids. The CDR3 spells CASSETDRGISEQFF. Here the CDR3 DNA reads TGTGCCAGCAGTGAAACTGACAGGGGGATAAGTGAGCAGTTCTTC.

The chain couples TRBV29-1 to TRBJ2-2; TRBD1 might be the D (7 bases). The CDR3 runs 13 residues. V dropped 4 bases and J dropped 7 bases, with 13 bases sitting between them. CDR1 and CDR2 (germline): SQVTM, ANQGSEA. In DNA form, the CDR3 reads TGCAGCGTTGCTCAGGGGGGTCACGGGGAGCTGTTTTTT. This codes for CSVAQGGHGELFF.

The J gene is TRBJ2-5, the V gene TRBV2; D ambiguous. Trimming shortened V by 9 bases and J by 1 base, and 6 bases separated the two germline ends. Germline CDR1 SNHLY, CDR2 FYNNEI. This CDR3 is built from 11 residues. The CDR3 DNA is TGTGCCAGTCACGGCCAAGAGACCCAGTACTTC. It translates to CASHGQETQYF.